The clone carrying this TCR beta chain was observed a single time. Assay used: immunoSEQ multiplex PCR; TCRdb lists only in-frame clones, some missing. The sample lists more than 300,000 clones; 90% to 95% were seen once. This specimen belongs to a study of blood T cell repertoires in COVID-19. Across the whole study: Acute-phase and convalescent COVID-19 samples originated in the United States, Italy and Spain. PBMCs, B-cell-depleted T cells, or T cells were the source of the cDNA or gDNA that made up the material.

CDR3 size: 15 residues. Germline V lookup: CDR1 SNHLY, CDR2 FYNNEI. V shed 5 bases, J shed 0 bases, and the junction held 6 bases outside the gene matches. Everyone who took part was roughly 18 to 95 years old, and they came from about two dozen US areas. Exposed enrollees encountered a COVID-19 case at some point within 2 weeks before study entry. The source material was PBMCs or T cells enriched from blood (not recorded which). This rearrangement joins TRBV2 to TRBJ1-1; TRBD1 agrees at 7 bases. The TCR originated in a woman in her 30s who had been exposed to COVID-19. CDR3 region: CASSPRGQLNTEAFF. For the CDR3, the DNA is TGTGCCAGCAGTCCCCGGGGACAGTTGAACACTGAAGCTTTCTTT.